Listed below are T cell receptor beta chains from one sample, sequenced in a study of blood T cell repertoires in COVID-19. Some clones are missing from TCRdb's copy, which holds only in-frame ones; the method was immunoSEQ multiplex PCR. The sample includes some 110,000 clones, approximately 85% of them seen just once. The sample consisted of peripheral blood. Receptor source: a man aged 65-85 years with acute or convalescent COVID-19. The CDR3 runs from the conserved cysteine through the conserved F or W. D genes are given only for firm matches. Clone sizes are given selectively: once, few, many, or a class where the clone is expanded.

v_gene	d_gene	j_gene	abundance	CDR3nt	CDR3aa
TRBV14	NA	TRBJ1-1	once	TGTGCCAGCAGCCCACAGGGATTTGGCGAAGCTTTCTTT	CASSPQGFGEAFF
TRBV24-1	NA	TRBJ2-7	NA	TGTGCCACCAGTGATGGGGCGTCCTACGAGCAGTACTTC	CATSDGASYEQYF
TRBV2	TRBD1	TRBJ2-3	NA	TGTGCCAGTCGGACAGGGTCAATCTTGCTAGTGAGCACAGATACGCAGTATTTT	CASRTGSILLVSTDTQYF
TRBV11-2	TRBD2	TRBJ2-3	NA	TGTGCCAGCACCTTAAGGGAGGGACTAGCCCGCACAGATACGCAGTATTTT	CASTLREGLARTDTQYF
TRBV30	NA	TRBJ1-5	once	TGTGCCTGGAGTACAGGGTCTCAGACGCCCCAGCATTTT	CAWSTGSQTPQHF
TRBV10-3	NA	TRBJ1-1	once	TGTGCCATCAGTATACAGGAGAACACTGAAGCTTTCTTT	CAISIQENTEAFF
TRBV19	NA	TRBJ2-7	NA	TGTGCCAGTAGTAAAGACAGGTACGAGCAGTACTTC	CASSKDRYEQYF
TRBV19	TRBD1	TRBJ1-3	NA	TGTGCCAGTACAAACCGGGGGACAGGGGTCTCTGGAAACACCATATATTTT	CASTNRGTGVSGNTIYF
TRBV7-8	NA	TRBJ1-1	NA	TGTGCCAGCAGCTTGTTCCAGGTCACCCTACCGGGGGGGGAAACTGAAGCTTTCTTT	CASSLFQVTLPGGETEAFF
TRBV18	NA	TRBJ2-7	NA	TGTGCCAGCTCGCCGCAGGGAAGTGTCTCCTACGAGCAGTACTTC	CASSPQGSVSYEQYF
TRBV9	TRBD1	TRBJ2-7	NA	TGTGCCAGCAGCGAGGGGACAGACCGGTACGAGCAGTACTTC	CASSEGTDRYEQYF
TRBV28	TRBD1	TRBJ2-7	NA	TGTGCCAGCAGTCCGGGACAGGGCTACGAGCAGTACTTC	CASSPGQGYEQYF
TRBV12-3/TRBV12-4	NA	TRBJ1-1	once	TGTGCCAGCAGCTTCGAGGCCGTTGAAGCTTTCTTT	CASSFEAVEAFF
TRBV15	TRBD1	TRBJ1-2	NA	TGTGCCACCAGCAGAGTCGGAACAGGGGTGCGTGGCTACACCTTC	CATSRVGTGVRGYTF
TRBV5-1	NA	TRBJ2-7	once	TGCGCCAGCAGCCCCGGGACTTCTACCTACGAGCAGTACTTC	CASSPGTSTYEQYF
TRBV20-1	TRBD2	TRBJ2-6	NA	TGCAGTGCTAGTTTCCGGCGGGGGGTTCTCGCTGGGGCCAACGTCCTGACTTTC	CSASFRRGVLAGANVLTF
TRBV7-3	NA	TRBJ2-1	NA	TGTGCCAGCAGCTTATCGGGGGACAATGAGCAGTTCTTC	CASSLSGDNEQFF
TRBV14	NA	TRBJ1-2	few	TGTGCCAGCAGCCACGGGACAAACTATGGCTACACCTTC	CASSHGTNYGYTF
TRBV5-4	TRBD2	TRBJ2-1	NA	TGTGCCAGCAGCTTGGCCAGCGGGGGCCCCCAGTCGATCTTC	CASSLASGGPQSIF
TRBV5-1	NA	TRBJ2-5	NA	TGCGCCAGCAGCTTGGGGACTATACAAGAGACCCAGTACTTC	CASSLGTIQETQYF